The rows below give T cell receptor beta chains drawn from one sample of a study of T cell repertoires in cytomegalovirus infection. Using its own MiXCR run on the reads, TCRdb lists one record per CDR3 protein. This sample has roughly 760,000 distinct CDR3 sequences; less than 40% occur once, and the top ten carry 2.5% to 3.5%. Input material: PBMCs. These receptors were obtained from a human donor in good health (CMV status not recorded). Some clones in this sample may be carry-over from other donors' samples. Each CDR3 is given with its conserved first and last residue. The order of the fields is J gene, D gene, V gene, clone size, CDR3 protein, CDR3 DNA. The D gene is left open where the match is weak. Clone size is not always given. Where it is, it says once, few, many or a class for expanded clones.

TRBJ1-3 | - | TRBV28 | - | CASRTATSGNTIYF | TGTGCCAGCAGGACAGCAACCTCTGGAAACACCATATATTTT
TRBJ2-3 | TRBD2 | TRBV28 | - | CASSRVEAGGTDTQYF | TGTGCCAGCAGTAGAGTGGAGGCGGGAGGAACAGATACGCAGTATTTT
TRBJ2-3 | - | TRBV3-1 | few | CASSQDRRGRGSTDTQYF | TGTGCCAGCAGCCAAGATCGAAGAGGGCGCGGAAGCACAGATACGCAGTATTTT
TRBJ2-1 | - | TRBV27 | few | CASSLRRGYNEQFF | TGTGCCAGCAGTTTAAGACGGGGCTACAATGAGCAGTTCTTC
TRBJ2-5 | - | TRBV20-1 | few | CSAGAPGGQETQYF | TGCAGTGCCGGAGCACCCGGGGGGCAGGAGACCCAGTACTTC
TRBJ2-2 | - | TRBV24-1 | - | CATSDLAGNTGELFF | TGTGCCACCAGTGATTTAGCAGGGAACACCGGGGAGCTGTTTTTT
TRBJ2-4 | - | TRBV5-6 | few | CASSSLPGIQYF | TGTGCCAGCAGCTCCCTTCCAGGGATTCAGTACTTC
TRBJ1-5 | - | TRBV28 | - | CASSRQDYSNQPQHF | TGTGCCAGCAGTAGGCAGGACTATAGCAATCAGCCCCAGCATTTT
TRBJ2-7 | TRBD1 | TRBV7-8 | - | CASSRDRASDTYEKYF | TGTGCCAGCAGCCGGGACAGGGCATCTGATACCTACGAGAAGTACTTC
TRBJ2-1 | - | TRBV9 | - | CASSVGPEGPPYNEQFF | TGTGCCAGCAGCGTAGGTCCTGAGGGGCCTCCCTACAATGAGCAGTTCTTC
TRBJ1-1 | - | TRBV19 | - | CASSIGDKNTEAFF | TGTGCCAGTAGTATAGGGGACAAAAACACTGAAGCTTTCTTT
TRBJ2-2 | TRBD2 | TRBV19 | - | CASSIELAGSTGELFF | TGTGCCAGTAGTATTGAACTAGCGGGGAGCACCGGGGAGCTGTTTTTT
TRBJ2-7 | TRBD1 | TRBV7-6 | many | CASSPLGAGGDSEQYF | TGTGCCAGCAGCCCCCTAGGAGCAGGGGGCGATTCCGAGCAGTACTTC
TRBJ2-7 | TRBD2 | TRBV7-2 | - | CASFPTSGTSYEQYF | TGTGCCAGCTTCCCTACTAGCGGGACCTCCTACGAGCAGTACTTC
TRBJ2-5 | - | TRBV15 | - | CATSRDAPPQETQYF | TGTGCCACCAGCAGAGATGCCCCTCCTCAAGAGACCCAGTACTTC
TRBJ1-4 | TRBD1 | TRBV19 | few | CASSPGDREEKLFF | TGTGCCAGTAGCCCCGGGGACAGGGAAGAAAAACTGTTTTTT